This T cell receptor (beta chain) came from a study of shared clonotypes between healthy human individuals. Measured with immunoSEQ multiplex PCR; TCRdb has only the in-frame clones, and not every one. The table includes some 470,000 clones, 76% detected once. The source of this sequence is a woman in her thirties or forties in good health. Some clones in this sample may be carry-over from other donors' samples. The specimen sequenced was PBMCs.

The CDR3 nucleotides read TGTGCCAGCAGCTTAGCGGGGGGGGAAACAGATACGCAGTATTTT. Translated, it gives CASSLAGGETDTQYF. The rearrangement links TRBV7-2 to TRBJ2-3; TRBD2 matches 7 bases. V gave up 0 bases and J gave up 3 bases; unmatched junction bases: 3. Germline assignment: CDR1 SGHTA and CDR2 FQGNSA. This CDR3 is built from 15 residues.